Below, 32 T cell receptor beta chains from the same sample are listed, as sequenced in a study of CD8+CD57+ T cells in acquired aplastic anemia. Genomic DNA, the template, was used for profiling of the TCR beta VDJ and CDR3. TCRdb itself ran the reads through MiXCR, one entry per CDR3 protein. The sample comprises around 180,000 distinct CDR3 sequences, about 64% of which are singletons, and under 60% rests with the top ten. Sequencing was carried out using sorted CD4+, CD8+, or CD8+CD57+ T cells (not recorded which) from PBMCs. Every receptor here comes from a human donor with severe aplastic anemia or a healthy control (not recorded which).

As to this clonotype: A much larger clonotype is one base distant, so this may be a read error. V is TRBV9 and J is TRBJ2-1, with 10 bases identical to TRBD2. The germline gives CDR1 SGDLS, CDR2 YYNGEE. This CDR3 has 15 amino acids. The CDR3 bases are TGTGCCAGCAGCGTAGCTAGCGGGGGCCCCAATGAGCAGTCCTTC. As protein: CASSVASGGPNEQSF.

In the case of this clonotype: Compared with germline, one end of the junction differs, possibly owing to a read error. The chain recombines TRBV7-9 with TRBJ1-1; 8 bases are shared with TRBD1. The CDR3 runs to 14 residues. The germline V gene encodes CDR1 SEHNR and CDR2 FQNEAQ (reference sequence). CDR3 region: CASGRTGRNTEASF. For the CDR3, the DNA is TGTGCCAGCGGACGGACAGGGAGGAACACTGAAGCTTCCTTT.

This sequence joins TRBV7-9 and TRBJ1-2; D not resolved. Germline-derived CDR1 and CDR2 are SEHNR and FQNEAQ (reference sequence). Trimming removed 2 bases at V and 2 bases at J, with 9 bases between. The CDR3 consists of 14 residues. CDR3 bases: TGTGCCAGCAGCTTAAATCCGGCAAACTATGGCTACACCTTC. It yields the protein CASSLNPANYGYTF.

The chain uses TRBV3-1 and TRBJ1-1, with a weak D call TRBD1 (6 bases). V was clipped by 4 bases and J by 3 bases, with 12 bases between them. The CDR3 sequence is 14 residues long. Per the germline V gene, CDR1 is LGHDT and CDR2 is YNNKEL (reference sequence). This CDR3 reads CASSLRGRDTEAFF. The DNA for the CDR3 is TGTGCCAGCAGCCTCAGGGGCAGGGACACTGAAGCTTTCTTT.

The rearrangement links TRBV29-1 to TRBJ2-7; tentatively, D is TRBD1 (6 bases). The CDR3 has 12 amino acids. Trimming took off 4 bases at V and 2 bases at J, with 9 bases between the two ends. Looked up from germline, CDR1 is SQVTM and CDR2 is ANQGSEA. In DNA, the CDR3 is TGCAGCGTTGTCACAGGGCCCTACGAGCAGTACTTC. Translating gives CSVVTGPYEQYF.

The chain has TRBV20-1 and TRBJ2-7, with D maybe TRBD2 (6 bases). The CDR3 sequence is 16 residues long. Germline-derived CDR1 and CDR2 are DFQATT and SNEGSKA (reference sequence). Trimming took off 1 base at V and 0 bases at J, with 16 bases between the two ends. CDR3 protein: CSARALNAGRSYEQYF. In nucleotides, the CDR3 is TGCAGTGCTAGAGCCTTGAACGCGGGGCGCTCCTACGAGCAGTACTTC.

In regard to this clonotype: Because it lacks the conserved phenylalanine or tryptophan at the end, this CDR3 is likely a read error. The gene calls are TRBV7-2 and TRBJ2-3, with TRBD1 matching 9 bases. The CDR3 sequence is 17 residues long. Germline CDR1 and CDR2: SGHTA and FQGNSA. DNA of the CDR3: TGTTCCAGCAGCTTGGACAGGGGTGATTGGGCGACAGATACGCAGTATCTT. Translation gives CSSSLDRGDWATDTQYL.

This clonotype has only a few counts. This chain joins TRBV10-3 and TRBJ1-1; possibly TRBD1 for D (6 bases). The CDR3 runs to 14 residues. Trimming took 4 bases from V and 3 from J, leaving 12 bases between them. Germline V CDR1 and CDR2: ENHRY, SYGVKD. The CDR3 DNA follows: TGTGCCATCAGTGCTAGGGGGTCTGACACTGAAGCTTTCTTT. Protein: CAISARGSDTEAFF.

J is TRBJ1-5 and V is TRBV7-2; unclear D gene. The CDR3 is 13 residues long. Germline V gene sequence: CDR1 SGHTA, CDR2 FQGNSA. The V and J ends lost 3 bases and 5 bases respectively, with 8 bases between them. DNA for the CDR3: TGTGCCAGCAGCTTCGACGGAGATCAGCCCCAGCATTTT. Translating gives CASSFDGDQPQHF.

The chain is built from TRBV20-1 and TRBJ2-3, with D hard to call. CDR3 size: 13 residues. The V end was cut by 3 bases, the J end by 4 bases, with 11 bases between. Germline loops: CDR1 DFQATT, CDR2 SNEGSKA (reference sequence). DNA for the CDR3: TGCAGTGCTAGTTCTCCCGTGCCAGATACGCAGTATTTT. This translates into CSASSPVPDTQYF.

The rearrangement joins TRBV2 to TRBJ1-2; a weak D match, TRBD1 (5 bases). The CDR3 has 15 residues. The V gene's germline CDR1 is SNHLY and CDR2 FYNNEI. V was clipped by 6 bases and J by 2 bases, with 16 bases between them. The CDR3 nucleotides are TGTGCCAGCAGCCCCTGGATGTCAGGGAACTATGGCTACACCTTC. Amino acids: CASSPWMSGNYGYTF.

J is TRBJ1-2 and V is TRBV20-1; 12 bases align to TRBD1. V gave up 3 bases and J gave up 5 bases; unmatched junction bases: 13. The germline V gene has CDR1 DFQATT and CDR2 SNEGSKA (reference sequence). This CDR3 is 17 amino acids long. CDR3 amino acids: CSASSFEGGQGAYGYTF. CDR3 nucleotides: TGCAGTGCTAGCTCGTTTGAAGGGGGACAGGGGGCGTATGGCTACACCTTC.

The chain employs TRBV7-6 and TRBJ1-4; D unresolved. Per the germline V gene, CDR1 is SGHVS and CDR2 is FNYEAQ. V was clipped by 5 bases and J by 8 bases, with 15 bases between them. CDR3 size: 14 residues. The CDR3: CASSPQVGGEKLFF. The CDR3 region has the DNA TGTGCCAGCAGCCCGCAAGTAGGAGGGGAAAAACTGTTTTTT.

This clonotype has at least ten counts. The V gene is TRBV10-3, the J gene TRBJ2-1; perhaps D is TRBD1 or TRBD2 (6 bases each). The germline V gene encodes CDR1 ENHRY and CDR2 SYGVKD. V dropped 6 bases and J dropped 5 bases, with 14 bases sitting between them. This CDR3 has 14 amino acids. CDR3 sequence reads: CAIREGDLHNEQFF. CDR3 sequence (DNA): TGTGCCATCAGGGAGGGGGACTTACACAATGAGCAGTTCTTC.

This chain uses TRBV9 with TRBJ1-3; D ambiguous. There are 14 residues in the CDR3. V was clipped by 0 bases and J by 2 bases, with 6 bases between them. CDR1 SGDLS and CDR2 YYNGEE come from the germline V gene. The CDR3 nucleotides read TGTGCCAGCAGCGTAGGAGGTACTGGAAACACCATATATTTT. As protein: CASSVGGTGNTIYF.

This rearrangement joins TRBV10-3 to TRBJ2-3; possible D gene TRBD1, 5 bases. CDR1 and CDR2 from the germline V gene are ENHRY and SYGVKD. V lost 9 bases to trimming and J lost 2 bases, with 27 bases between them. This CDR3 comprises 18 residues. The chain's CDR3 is CAIKGPFGYDGNTDTQYF. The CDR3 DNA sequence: TGTGCCATAAAGGGGCCCTTCGGGTACGACGGTAACACAGATACGCAGTATTTT.

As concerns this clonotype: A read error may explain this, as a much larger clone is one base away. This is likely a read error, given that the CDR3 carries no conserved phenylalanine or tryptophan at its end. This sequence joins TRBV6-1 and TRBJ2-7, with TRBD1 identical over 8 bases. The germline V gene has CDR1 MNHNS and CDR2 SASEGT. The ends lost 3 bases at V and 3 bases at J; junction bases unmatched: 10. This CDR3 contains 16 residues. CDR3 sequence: CASSDYRTGWDYEQYI. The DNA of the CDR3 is TGTGCCAGCAGTGACTACCGGACAGGGTGGGACTACGAGCAGTACATC.

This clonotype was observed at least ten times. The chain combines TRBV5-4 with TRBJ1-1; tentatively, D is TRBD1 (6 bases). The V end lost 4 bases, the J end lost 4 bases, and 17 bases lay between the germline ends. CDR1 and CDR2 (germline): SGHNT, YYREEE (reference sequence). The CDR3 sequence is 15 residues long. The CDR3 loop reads CASSPDVQGGTEAFF. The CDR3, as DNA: TGTGCCAGCAGCCCAGACGTACAGGGTGGCACTGAAGCTTTCTTT.

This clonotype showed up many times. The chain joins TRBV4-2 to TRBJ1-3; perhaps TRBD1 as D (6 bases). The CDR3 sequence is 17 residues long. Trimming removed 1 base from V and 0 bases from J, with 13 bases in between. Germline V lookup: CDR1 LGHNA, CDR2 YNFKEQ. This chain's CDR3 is CASSQVSGQISGNTIYF. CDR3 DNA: TGTGCCAGCAGCCAAGTCTCAGGACAGATCTCTGGAAACACCATATATTTT.

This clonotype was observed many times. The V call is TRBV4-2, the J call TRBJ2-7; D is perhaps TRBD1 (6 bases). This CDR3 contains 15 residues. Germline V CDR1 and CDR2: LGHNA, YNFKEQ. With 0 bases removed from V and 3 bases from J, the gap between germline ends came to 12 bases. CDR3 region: CASSQELTGSYEQYF. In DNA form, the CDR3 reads TGTGCCAGCAGCCAAGAACTCACAGGGAGCTACGAGCAGTACTTC.

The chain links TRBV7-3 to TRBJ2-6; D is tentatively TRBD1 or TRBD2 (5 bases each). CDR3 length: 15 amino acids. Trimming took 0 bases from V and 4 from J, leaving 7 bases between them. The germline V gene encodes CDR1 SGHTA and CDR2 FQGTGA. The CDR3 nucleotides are TGTGCCAGCAGCTTAACTGGGGACGGGGCCAACGTCCTGACTTTC. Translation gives CASSLTGDGANVLTF.

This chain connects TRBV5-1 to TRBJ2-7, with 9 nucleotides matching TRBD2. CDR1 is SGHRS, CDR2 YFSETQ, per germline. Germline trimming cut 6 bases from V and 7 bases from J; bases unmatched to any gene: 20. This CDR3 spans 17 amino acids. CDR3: CASTPGAGGPGIREQYF. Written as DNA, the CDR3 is TGCGCCAGCACCCCCGGGGCGGGAGGGCCCGGAATCCGGGAGCAGTACTTC.

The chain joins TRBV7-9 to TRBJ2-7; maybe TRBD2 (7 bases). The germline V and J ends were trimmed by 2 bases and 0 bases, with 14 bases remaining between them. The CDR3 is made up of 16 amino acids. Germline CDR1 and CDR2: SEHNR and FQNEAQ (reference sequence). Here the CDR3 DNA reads TGTGCCAGCAGCTTATCCTCGGGGGGCGGCTCCTACGAGCAGTACTTC. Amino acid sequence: CASSLSSGGGSYEQYF.

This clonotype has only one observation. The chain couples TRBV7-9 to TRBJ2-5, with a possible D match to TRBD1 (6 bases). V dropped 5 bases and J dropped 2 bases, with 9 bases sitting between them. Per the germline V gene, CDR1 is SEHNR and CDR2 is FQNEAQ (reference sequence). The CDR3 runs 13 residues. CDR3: CASSRTAQETQYF. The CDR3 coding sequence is TGTGCCAGCAGCCGGACAGCTCAAGAGACCCAGTACTTC.

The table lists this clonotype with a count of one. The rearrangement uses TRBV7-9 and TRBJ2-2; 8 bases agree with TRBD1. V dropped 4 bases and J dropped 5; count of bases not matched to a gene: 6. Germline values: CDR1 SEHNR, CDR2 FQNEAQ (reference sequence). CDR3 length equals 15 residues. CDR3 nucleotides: TGTGCCAGCAGCTCATGGACAGGGACAACCGGGGAGCTGTTTTTT. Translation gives CASSSWTGTTGELFF.

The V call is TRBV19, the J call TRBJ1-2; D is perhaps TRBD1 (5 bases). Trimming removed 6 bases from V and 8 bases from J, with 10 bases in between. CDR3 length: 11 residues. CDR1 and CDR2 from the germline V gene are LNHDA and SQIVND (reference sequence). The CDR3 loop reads CASSDSRGYTF. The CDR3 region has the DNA TGTGCCAGTAGCGACAGTCGGGGCTACACCTTC.

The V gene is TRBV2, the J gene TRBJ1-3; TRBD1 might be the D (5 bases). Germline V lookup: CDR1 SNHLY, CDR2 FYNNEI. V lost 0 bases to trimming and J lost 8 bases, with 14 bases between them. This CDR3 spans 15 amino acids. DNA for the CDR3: TGTGCCAGCAGTGAAGCCGGGGCCCGTTGGGACACCATATATTTT. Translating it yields CASSEAGARWDTIYF.

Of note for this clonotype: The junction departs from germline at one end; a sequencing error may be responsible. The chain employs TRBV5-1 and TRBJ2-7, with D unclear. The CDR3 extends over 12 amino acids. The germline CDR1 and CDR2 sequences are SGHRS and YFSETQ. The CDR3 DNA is TGTGCCAGCAGCTGGGCAGAGTACGAGCAGTACTTC. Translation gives CASSWAEYEQYF.

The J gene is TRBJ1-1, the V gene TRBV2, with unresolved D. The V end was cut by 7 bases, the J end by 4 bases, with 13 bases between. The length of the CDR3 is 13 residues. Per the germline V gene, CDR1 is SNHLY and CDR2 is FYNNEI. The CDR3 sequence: CASIPGPGTEAFF. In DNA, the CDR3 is TGTGCCAGCATTCCCGGCCCAGGCACTGAAGCTTTCTTT.

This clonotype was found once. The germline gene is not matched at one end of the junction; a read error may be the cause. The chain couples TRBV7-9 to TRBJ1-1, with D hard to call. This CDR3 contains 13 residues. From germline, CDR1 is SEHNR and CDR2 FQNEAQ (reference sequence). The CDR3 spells CASRLGRFGEAFF. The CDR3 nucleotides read TGTGCCAGCAGATTAGGCAGATTCGGTGAAGCTTTCTTT.

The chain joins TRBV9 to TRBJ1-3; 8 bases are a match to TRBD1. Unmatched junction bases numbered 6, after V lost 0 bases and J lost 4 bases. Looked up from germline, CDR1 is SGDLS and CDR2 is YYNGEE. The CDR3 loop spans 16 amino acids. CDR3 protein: CASSVDTQGDGNTIYF. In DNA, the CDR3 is TGTGCCAGCAGCGTAGATACACAGGGGGACGGAAACACCATATATTTT.

The CDR3 loop reads CASSFRQGYEAFF. The DNA of the CDR3 is TGTGCCAGCAGCTTCCGACAGGGTTACGAAGCTTTCTTT. The V and J genes are TRBV7-9 and TRBJ1-1, with TRBD1 matching 7 bases. J gave up 8 bases and V 3 bases, and 6 bases lay outside the gene matches. Germline V lookup: CDR1 SEHNR, CDR2 FQNEAQ (reference sequence). This CDR3 is 13 amino acids long.